A single sample gave rise to the 28 T cell receptor beta chains below, sequenced in a study of identifying expanded T cells in peripheral blood. Generated by immunoSEQ multiplex PCR, the TCRdb table keeps only in-frame clones and is missing some. The repertoire holds over 45,000 clones, with around four fifths as singletons. Sample: blood. The receptor source for this set is a person between 18 and 75 years old in good health.

The J gene is TRBJ1-2, the V gene TRBV7-9; D is uncertain. V was pared by 1 base and J by 2 bases, with 5 bases between. This CDR3 has 13 amino acids. The germline V gene has CDR1 SEHNR and CDR2 FQNEAQ (reference sequence). The CDR3: CASSLGPNYGYTF. CDR3 nucleotide sequence: TGTGCCAGCAGCTTAGGTCCAAACTATGGCTACACCTTC.

V usage is TRBV5-4 and J usage is TRBJ2-1, with a possible D match to TRBD2 (7 bases). CDR1 is SGHNT, CDR2 YYREEE, per germline (reference sequence). V dropped 6 bases and J dropped 7 bases, with 17 bases sitting between them. CDR3 length equals 14 residues. CDR3 region: CASKGGAIRNEQFF. CDR3 sequence (DNA): TGTGCCAGCAAGGGGGGGGCAATCAGGAATGAGCAGTTCTTC.

The V call is TRBV30, the J call TRBJ1-3, with D possibly TRBD1 on 5 matching bases. This CDR3 region has 13 residues. V lost 1 base and J lost 3, with 7 bases in between. Germline V gene lookup returns CDR1 GTSNPN and CDR2 SVGIG (reference sequence). In DNA form, the CDR3 reads TGTGCCTGGAGTGCCGGGGGTGGAAACACCATATATTTT. Protein product: CAWSAGGGNTIYF. Together with reference TRBV30 and TRBJ1-3, the CDR3 gives the full variable domain: SQTIHQWPATLVQPVGSPLSLECTVEGTSNPNLYWYRQAAGRGLQLLFYSVGIGQISSEVPQNLSASRPQDRQFILSSKKLLLSDSGFYLCAWSAGGGNTIYFGEGSWLTVV.

V gene TRBV5-1 combines with J gene TRBJ2-5, with TRBD2 matching 11 bases. The CDR3 length is 16 residues. The germline V gene has CDR1 SGHRS and CDR2 YFSETQ. V was clipped by 4 bases and J by 4 bases; unmatched bases: 9. CDR3 nucleotides: TGCGCCAGCAGCACTATAGCGGGAGGGCCGGGAGAGACCCAGTACTTC. It codes for CASSTIAGGPGETQYF.

The genes are TRBV27 and TRBJ1-6; D is possibly TRBD1 (6 bases). From germline, CDR1 is MNHEY and CDR2 SMNVEV (reference sequence). CDR3 length equals 13 residues. The ends were cut back, 8 bases at V and 5 bases at J, with 10 bases in the middle. The CDR3 spells CASSDRNNSPLHF. The CDR3 DNA is TGTGCCAGCTCTGACAGGAATAATTCACCCCTCCACTTT.

This chain links TRBV30 with TRBJ1-3, with unresolved D. CDR3 length: 13 amino acids. CDR1 GTSNPN and CDR2 SVGIG come from the germline V gene (reference sequence). Trimming took 5 bases from V and 7 from J, leaving 15 bases between them. The CDR3 loop is CAWSARTGNTIYF. CDR3 coding DNA: TGTGCCTGGTCCGCCAGGACCGGGAACACCATATATTTT. Combining the CDR3 with reference TRBV30 and TRBJ1-3 gives the whole variable domain SQTIHQWPATLVQPVGSPLSLECTVEGTSNPNLYWYRQAAGRGLQLLFYSVGIGQISSEVPQNLSASRPQDRQFILSSKKLLLSDSGFYLCAWSARTGNTIYFGEGSWLTVV.

The chain is built from TRBV5-8 and TRBJ2-1, with unresolved D. This CDR3 is 11 amino acids long. From germline, CDR1 is SGHTS and CDR2 YDEGEE. V lost 3 bases and J lost 4, with 2 bases in between. Here the CDR3 reads CASSSYNEQFF. The CDR3 DNA is TGTGCCAGCAGCTCGTACAATGAGCAGTTCTTC.

The chain has TRBV6-1 and TRBJ2-1, with a possible D match to TRBD2 (7 bases). The CDR3 is 14 amino acids. Trimming took off 8 bases at V and 1 base at J, with 12 bases between the two ends. Germline CDR1 and CDR2: MNHNS and SASEGT. CDR3 sequence: CASGRGGSYNEQFF. The CDR3 bases are TGTGCCAGCGGGAGGGGGGGGTCCTACAATGAGCAGTTCTTC.

This clone was seen just once. J is TRBJ1-2 and V is TRBV5-6; the D is unclear. The CDR3 consists of 12 residues. Germline loops: CDR1 SGHDT, CDR2 YYEEEE. Trimming took off 0 bases at V and 8 bases at J, with 8 bases between the two ends. This CDR3 is CASSLGSVGYTF. The CDR3 DNA is TGTGCCAGCAGCTTGGGTTCTGTCGGCTACACCTTC.

V and J are TRBV2 and TRBJ1-3; D perhaps matches TRBD1 (6 bases). In germline, CDR1 is SNHLY, CDR2 FYNNEI. Trimming removed 3 bases from V and 3 bases from J, with 18 bases in between. There are 17 residues in the CDR3. CDR3 region: CASSDIRTGADGNTIYF. The DNA for the CDR3 is TGTGCCAGCAGTGATATAAGGACGGGGGCGGATGGAAACACCATATATTTT.

The chain couples TRBV6-1 to TRBJ1-6; 8 nucleotides line up with TRBD1. The J segment lost 4 bases and the V segment lost 4 bases, leaving 6 bases of the junction unmatched. Germline CDR1 is MNHNS and CDR2 is SASEGT. The CDR3 contains 16 residues. The CDR3 bases are TGTGCCAGCAGTGCAAGAACAGGGGGGTATAATTCACCCCTCCACTTT. Translating it yields CASSARTGGYNSPLHF.

This clone occurred a few times. The chain joins TRBV27 to TRBJ2-7, with 8 nucleotides matching TRBD1. CDR3 length equals 15 residues. V was pared by 6 bases and J by 2 bases, with 9 bases of the junction left unmatched. Germline CDR1 MNHEY, CDR2 SMNVEV (reference sequence). CDR3 sequence: CASRPNQGAAYEQYF. CDR3 bases: TGTGCCAGCAGACCAAATCAGGGGGCGGCCTACGAGCAGTACTTC.

The sample holds a few counts of this clone. The chain employs TRBV14 and TRBJ1-5; D is uncertain. Looked up from germline, CDR1 is SGHDN and CDR2 is FVKESK. This CDR3 is built from 14 residues. V gave up 0 bases and J gave up 4 bases, with 7 bases separating them. The chain's CDR3 is CASSQDRGNQPQHF. The CDR3, as DNA: TGTGCCAGCAGCCAAGATCGAGGAAATCAGCCCCAGCATTTT.

CDR3 residues: CASSSREGLDTQYF. The CDR3 nucleotides read TGTGCCAGCAGCTCGCGGGAGGGGTTAGATACGCAGTATTTT. The chain uses TRBV9 and TRBJ2-3; TRBD2 aligns across 9 bases. With V trimmed by 4 bases and J by 5 bases, 5 bases remained unmatched. The germline CDR1 and CDR2 sequences are SGDLS and YYNGEE. This CDR3 is 14 amino acids long.

The chain recombines TRBV28 with TRBJ1-1; D remains unclear. The CDR3 is made up of 16 amino acids. V gave up 6 bases and J gave up 2 bases, with 19 bases separating them. CDR1 and CDR2 (germline): MDHEN, SYDVKM. The CDR3 DNA follows: TGTGCCAGCAGCCTTACACCGGGGAGAAATAACACTGAAGCTTTCTTT. This sequence encodes CASSLTPGRNNTEAFF.

This clone has more than one count but fewer than ten. V usage is TRBV5-8 and J usage is TRBJ2-7; TRBD1 or TRBD2 may be the D gene (5 bases each). The CDR3 sequence is 15 residues long. V shed 0 bases and J shed 4 bases, with 14 bases lying between them. Germline assignment: CDR1 SGHTS and CDR2 YDEGEE. The CDR3 here is CASSLGGTRTYEQYF. CDR3 sequence (DNA): TGTGCCAGCAGCTTGGGTGGAACTAGGACATACGAGCAGTACTTC.

The genes are TRBV18 and TRBJ1-1; maybe TRBD1 (6 bases). In germline, CDR1 is KGHSH, CDR2 LQKENI. V dropped 6 bases and J dropped 1 base, with 15 bases sitting between them. The CDR3 spans 15 residues. The CDR3: CASSQGQGRNTEAFF. CDR3 nucleotides: TGTGCCAGCTCCCAAGGTCAGGGGAGGAACACTGAAGCTTTCTTT.

V usage is TRBV18 and J usage is TRBJ2-1, with D perhaps assigned TRBD1 or TRBD2 (5 bases each). There are 15 residues in the CDR3. Germline loops: CDR1 KGHSH, CDR2 LQKENI. V gave up 2 bases and J gave up 6 bases, with 14 bases separating them. The DNA for the CDR3 is TGTGCCAGCTCACCATCGAGGGGATGGGGCAATGAGCAGTTCTTC. It is translated as CASSPSRGWGNEQFF.

The rearrangement uses TRBV5-8 and TRBJ1-2, with D possibly matching TRBD1 (6 bases). Germline lookup yields CDR1 SGHTS and CDR2 YDEGEE. The CDR3 covers 15 residues. V was pared by 4 bases and J by 1 base, with 14 bases between. CDR3 region: CASSRQDPSNYGYTF. In DNA form, the CDR3 reads TGTGCCAGCAGCCGACAGGACCCGAGTAACTATGGCTACACCTTC.

V usage is TRBV7-9 and J usage is TRBJ1-1, with no clear D. Trimming stripped 3 bases from V and 5 bases from J, with 10 bases between. There are 13 residues in the CDR3. The germline V gene encodes CDR1 SEHNR and CDR2 FQNEAQ (reference sequence). CDR3: CASSFDAGTEAFF. Here the CDR3 DNA reads TGTGCCAGCAGCTTTGACGCGGGAACTGAAGCTTTCTTT.

The rearrangement uses TRBV19 and TRBJ2-7; TRBD1 or TRBD2 may be the D gene (5 bases each). Trimming stripped 4 bases from V and 1 base from J, with 8 bases between. The CDR3 has 13 residues. From germline, CDR1 is LNHDA and CDR2 SQIVND (reference sequence). The CDR3 is CASSRGGSYEQYF. The CDR3 bases are TGTGCCAGTAGTAGGGGCGGGTCCTACGAGCAGTACTTC.

V usage is TRBV10-3 and J usage is TRBJ1-5; TRBD1 is a possible D gene (5 bases). V lost 0 bases and J lost 7, with 10 bases in between. This CDR3 is 14 amino acids long. Germline CDR1 is ENHRY and CDR2 is SYGVKD. The CDR3 sequence: CAISESGGRQPQHF. The CDR3 nucleotides are TGTGCCATCAGTGAGTCCGGGGGACGGCAGCCCCAGCATTTT.

V gene TRBV19 combines with J gene TRBJ1-5, with D maybe TRBD1 (5 bases). Trimming left V 5 bases short and J 1 base short, with 6 bases between. The length of the CDR3 is 13 residues. Germline-derived CDR1 and CDR2 are LNHDA and SQIVND (reference sequence). DNA for the CDR3: TGTGCCAGTAGTGGGGACAGCAATCAGCCCCAGCATTTT. It is translated as CASSGDSNQPQHF.

This chain joins TRBV6-6 and TRBJ1-1; possibly TRBD1 for D (6 bases). Germline V CDR1 and CDR2: MNHNY, SVGAGI (reference sequence). CDR3 size: 16 residues. Trimming stripped 6 bases from V and 7 bases from J, with 24 bases between. The CDR3 reads CASRPGGPYRESEAFF. In nucleotides, the CDR3 is TGTGCCAGCAGGCCCGGCGGACCATACAGGGAGAGTGAAGCTTTCTTT.

This clone occurred a few times. The J gene is TRBJ1-2, the V gene TRBV18; no definite D call. The ends were cut back, 2 bases at V and 5 bases at J, with 9 bases in the middle. The CDR3 covers 13 residues. CDR1 and CDR2 (germline): KGHSH, LQKENI. The CDR3 DNA sequence: TGTGCCAGCTCACCAACGAGGGATTATGGCTACACCTTC. This gives the protein CASSPTRDYGYTF.

The chain recombines TRBV5-1 with TRBJ2-5, with TRBD2 matching over 12 bases. The V and J ends lost 3 bases and 6 bases, in that order; junction bases with no gene match: 6. CDR1 SGHRS and CDR2 YFSETQ come from the germline V gene. The CDR3 has 15 residues. The CDR3 nucleotides are TGCGCCAGCAGCTGGACTAGCGGGGAGCGGCAGACCCAGTACTTC. Encoded protein: CASSWTSGERQTQYF.

This sequence joins TRBV2 and TRBJ1-5; a weak D match, TRBD1 (6 bases). Germline V gives CDR1 SNHLY, CDR2 FYNNEI. V was trimmed by 11 bases and J by 0 bases, leaving 11 bases between them. This CDR3 region has 13 residues. The CDR3 nucleotides are TGTGCCGTTCGACAGGCTAGCAATCAGCCCCAGCATTTT. Its translation: CAVRQASNQPQHF.

V usage is TRBV6-4 and J usage is TRBJ2-1, with 9 nucleotides matching TRBD1. The CDR3 is 15 amino acids. CDR1 and CDR2 from the germline V gene are MRHNA and SNTAGT. Germline trimming cut 3 bases from V and 6 bases from J; bases unmatched to any gene: 6. In nucleotides, the CDR3 is TGTGCCAGCAGTGAATCCGGGACAGGGTCCAATGAGCAGTTCTTC. This codes for CASSESGTGSNEQFF.